The 23 T cell receptor beta chains reported below all come from one sample, sequenced in a study of graft-versus-host responses after intestinal transplantation. Sequencing used immunoSEQ multiplex PCR; TCRdb keeps in-frame clones, though not all of them. The sample records approximately 9,800 clones, approximately 30% being singletons. Source: alloreactive CD4+ T cells from a mixed lymphocyte reaction culture, taken before transplantation. The subset was: CFSE-low proliferating T cells sorted from roughly six-day pre-transplant mixed lymphocyte reaction (GvH or HvG direction). The receptors derive from a human patient who was an organ donor for intestinal transplantation.

The gene calls are TRBV19 and TRBJ1-1, with D hard to call. The V end lost 7 bases, the J end lost 4 bases, and 16 bases lay between the germline ends. CDR3 length equals 14 residues. CDR1 and CDR2 (germline): LNHDA, SQIVND (reference sequence). The CDR3 is CASTIPAGFTEAFF. The DNA of the CDR3 is TGTGCCAGTACCATCCCGGCCGGGTTCACTGAAGCTTTCTTT.

V and J are TRBV9 and TRBJ1-2, with D hard to call. This CDR3 spans 12 amino acids. Germline lookup yields CDR1 SGDLS and CDR2 YYNGEE. Trimming shortened V by 1 base and J by 5 bases, and 6 bases separated the two germline ends. The CDR3: CASSVYDYGYTF. The CDR3 DNA follows: TGTGCCAGCAGCGTATACGATTATGGCTACACCTTC.

The CDR3: CASTRPGAGNEQFF. The CDR3 bases are TGTGCCAGCACCCGGCCAGGGGCGGGTAATGAGCAGTTCTTC. The rearrangement joins TRBV27 to TRBJ2-1; perhaps TRBD1 as D (6 bases). In germline, CDR1 is MNHEY, CDR2 SMNVEV (reference sequence). This CDR3 is 14 amino acids long. V was pared by 7 bases and J by 7 bases, with 17 bases between.

The gene calls are TRBV6-5 and TRBJ2-7; the D is unclear. Per germline, CDR1 MNHEY and CDR2 SVGAGI. V lost 5 bases to trimming and J lost 3 bases, with 8 bases between them. The CDR3 runs 12 residues. CDR3 in amino acids: CASSHRNYEQYF. CDR3 bases: TGTGCCAGCAGTCACCGAAACTACGAGCAGTACTTC.

The chain recombines TRBV21-1 with TRBJ2-7; the table assigns TRBD2, which was not confirmed against the DNA. TRBV21-1 is described as a pseudogene. The CDR3 extends over 15 amino acids. CDR3 DNA: TGTGCCAGCAGCAAGACTAGCGGGGGCCAGTACGAGCAGTACTTC. Its translation: CASSKTSGGQYEQYF.

This clone was counted a few times. The CDR3 DNA is TGCGCCAGCAGCTCGGACAGGGGCACTGAAGCTTTCTTT. This translates into CASSSDRGTEAFF. V and J are TRBV5-1 and TRBJ1-1; 9 positions match TRBD1. V lost 3 bases, J lost 4 bases, and 1 base stayed unmatched. Germline values: CDR1 SGHRS, CDR2 YFSETQ. This CDR3 region has 13 residues.

This clone has just a few counts. V usage is TRBV5-5 and J usage is TRBJ1-6; 7 bases line up with TRBD1. CDR3 size: 15 residues. The trim removed 1 base at V and 7 bases at J, leaving 5 bases unmatched. Germline V lookup: CDR1 SGHKS, CDR2 YYEKEE (reference sequence). The CDR3 region has the DNA TGTGCCAGCAGCTTGACTGACAGGGCGAATTCACCCCTCCACTTT. This translates into CASSLTDRANSPLHF.

This clone was seen a handful of times. The chain combines TRBV7-9 with TRBJ2-1; 12 nucleotides line up with TRBD2. V shed 1 base and J 7 bases; nucleotides not matched to a gene: 5. The length of the CDR3 is 16 residues. Germline V CDR1 and CDR2: SEHNR, FQNEAQ (reference sequence). CDR3 in amino acids: CASSLVGLAGRNEQFF. The CDR3 DNA follows: TGTGCCAGCAGCTTAGTAGGACTAGCGGGGAGGAATGAGCAGTTCTTC. Combining the CDR3 with reference TRBV7-9 and TRBJ2-1 gives the whole variable domain DTGVSQNPRHKITKRGQNVTFRCDPISEHNRLYWYRQTLGQGPEFLTYFQNEAQLEKSRLLSDRFSAERPKGSFSTLEIQRTEQGDSAMYLCASSLVGLAGRNEQFFGPGTRLTVL.

Only a few counts were recorded for this clone. The gene calls are TRBV6-5 and TRBJ2-2; maybe TRBD2 (5 bases). Trimming cost V 4 bases and J 1 base, with 10 bases left between them. The CDR3 runs 15 residues. Per germline, CDR1 MNHEY and CDR2 SVGAGI. The DNA of the CDR3 is TGTGCCAGCAGTTTTGGCGGGCTGAACACCGGGGAGCTGTTTTTT. Protein product: CASSFGGLNTGELFF.

This clone was picked up a small number of times. The J gene is TRBJ2-7, the V gene TRBV4-2; 10 bases fit TRBD2. Looked up from germline, CDR1 is LGHNA and CDR2 is YNFKEQ. This CDR3 contains 16 residues. J gave up 2 bases and V 4 bases, and 8 bases lay outside the gene matches. This CDR3 reads CASSRYGTSDAYEQYF. The CDR3 DNA is TGTGCCAGCAGCCGATACGGGACTAGCGATGCCTACGAGCAGTACTTC.

The rearrangement links TRBV30 to TRBJ1-2; D perhaps matches TRBD1 (6 bases). With 8 bases removed from V and 4 bases from J, the gap between germline ends came to 17 bases. The CDR3 is made up of 13 amino acids. Germline lookup yields CDR1 GTSNPN and CDR2 SVGIG (reference sequence). Written as DNA, the CDR3 is TGTGCCGGGACAATGGGTCGTTTCTATGGCTACACCTTC. This sequence encodes CAGTMGRFYGYTF.

The rearrangement links TRBV5-1 to TRBJ1-5; 8 bases line up with TRBD1. The CDR3 runs to 16 residues. Trimming removed 4 bases from V and 7 bases from J; junction bases left unmatched: 13. From germline, CDR1 is SGHRS and CDR2 YFSETQ. The CDR3 DNA sequence: TGCGCCAGCAGCCAAGGACAGGGCCTGTCCGCCCAGCCCCAGCATTTT. Protein: CASSQGQGLSAQPQHF.

V usage is TRBV21-1 and J usage is TRBJ2-7. TRBV21-1 has pseudogene status. The CDR3 contains 12 residues. CDR3 DNA sequence: TGTGCCAGCAGCGAGACCGGATACGAGCAGTACTTC. This sequence encodes CASSETGYEQYF.

This clone was seen a handful of times. This chain uses TRBV7-2 with TRBJ2-1; D is undetermined. CDR1 and CDR2 (germline): SGHTA, FQGNSA. Trimming removed 1 base from V and 2 bases from J, with 3 bases in between. The CDR3 length is 13 residues. The chain's CDR3 is CASSLGPYNEQFF. The CDR3 region has the DNA TGTGCCAGCAGCTTAGGACCCTACAATGAGCAGTTCTTC.

The J gene is TRBJ2-4, the V gene TRBV19, with 9 bases matching TRBD1. Germline CDR1 and CDR2: LNHDA and SQIVND (reference sequence). Unmatched junction bases numbered 4, after V lost 5 bases and J lost 11 bases. The CDR3 consists of 12 residues. The CDR3 DNA sequence: TGTGCCAGTAGTGGACAGGGGTATCTTCAGTACTTC. Amino acid sequence: CASSGQGYLQYF. The entire variable domain, with the rest obtained from reference TRBV19 and TRBJ2-4, is as follows: DGGITQSPKYLFRKEGQNVTLSCEQNLNHDAMYWYRQDPGQGLRLIYYSQIVNDFQKGDIAEGYSVSREKKESFPLTVTSAQKNPTAFYLCASSGQGYLQYFGAGTRLSVL.

The chain links TRBV30 to TRBJ2-5; D ambiguous. The CDR3 is made up of 13 amino acids. Trimming pared 2 bases from V and 4 bases from J, leaving 11 bases between. Germline V lookup: CDR1 GTSNPN, CDR2 SVGIG (reference sequence). The CDR3 region is CAWSFRFGETQYF. The CDR3, as DNA: TGTGCCTGGAGTTTCCGGTTCGGAGAGACCCAGTACTTC.

V usage is TRBV23-1 and J usage is TRBJ1-2; the D gene is possibly TRBD1 (5 bases). TRBV23-1 is flagged as an ORF with uncertain function. The ends were cut back, 3 bases at V and 6 bases at J, with 8 bases in the middle. CDR3 length: 12 amino acids. CDR3 residues: CASSQGPNGYTF. The CDR3 nucleotides read TGCGCCAGCAGTCAGGGGCCTAATGGCTACACCTTC.

As regards this clone: One end of the junction is discordant with germline, which a read error may explain. The chain has TRBV4-3 and TRBJ2-2; TRBD1 aligns across 9 bases. The CDR3 extends over 16 amino acids. Germline V gene sequence: CDR1 LGHNA, CDR2 YSLEER. The CDR3 DNA sequence: TGCGCCAGCAGCCAATACAGGGGGCGCGAACACCGGGGAGCTGTTTTT. Amino acids: CASSQYRGREHRGAVF.

The chain combines TRBV29-1 with TRBJ1-2, with a possible D match to TRBD1 (6 bases). Germline V gene data show CDR1 as SQVTM and CDR2 as ANQGSEA. Trimming took off 3 bases at V and 5 bases at J, with 22 bases between the two ends. This CDR3 comprises 16 residues. CDR3 region: CSVDSPNSGVGYGYTF. Written as DNA, the CDR3 is TGCAGCGTTGACTCCCCCAATTCAGGGGTAGGGTATGGCTACACCTTC.

This clone has more than one count but fewer than ten. The V gene is TRBV5-6, the J gene TRBJ2-1; D may be TRBD1 (6 bases). Germline V CDR1 and CDR2: SGHDT, YYEEEE. Trimming shortened V by 1 base and J by 8 bases, and 10 bases separated the two germline ends. The CDR3 is 13 residues long. The CDR3 loop is CASSLKQGYEQFF. The CDR3 DNA sequence: TGTGCCAGCAGCTTGAAACAGGGCTATGAGCAGTTCTTC.

Only a few counts were recorded for this clone. V is TRBV30 and J is TRBJ1-6, with no clear D. The germline V and J ends were trimmed by 0 bases and 3 bases, with 6 bases remaining between them. There are 14 residues in the CDR3. In germline, CDR1 is GTSNPN, CDR2 SVGIG (reference sequence). The CDR3, as DNA: TGTGCCTGGAGTGTAGGTAGCTATAATTCACCCCTCCACTTT. Protein product: CAWSVGSYNSPLHF. The entire variable domain, with the rest obtained from reference TRBV30 and TRBJ1-6, is as follows: SQTIHQWPATLVQPVGSPLSLECTVEGTSNPNLYWYRQAAGRGLQLLFYSVGIGQISSEVPQNLSASRPQDRQFILSSKKLLLSDSGFYLCAWSVGSYNSPLHFGNGTRLTVT.

By its share, this clone is medium-sized. The CDR3 region is CASSPTGAFSNQPQHF. The CDR3 DNA follows: TGTGCCAGCAGTCCAACAGGGGCCTTTAGCAATCAGCCCCAGCATTTT. The chain joins TRBV28 to TRBJ1-5; 7 bases are shared with TRBD1. The germline V gene encodes CDR1 MDHEN and CDR2 SYDVKM. The junction had 7 bases not matched to a gene; V was cut back by 5 bases and J by 0 bases. This CDR3 has 16 amino acids. The full variable domain, rest sourced from reference TRBV28 and TRBJ1-5, is DVKVTQSSRYLVKRTGEKVFLECVQDMDHENMFWYRQDPGLGLRLIYFSYDVKMKEKGDIPEGYSVSREKKERFSLILESASTNQTSMYLCASSPTGAFSNQPQHFGDGTRLSIL.

V usage is TRBV4-2 and J usage is TRBJ2-7; 7 bases are shared with TRBD1. The ends lost 1 base at V and 6 bases at J; junction bases unmatched: 0. The CDR3 runs to 12 residues. Germline V gene sequence: CDR1 LGHNA, CDR2 YNFKEQ. CDR3 region: CASSQGQGEQYF. The CDR3 region has the DNA TGTGCCAGCAGCCAAGGACAGGGCGAGCAGTACTTC.